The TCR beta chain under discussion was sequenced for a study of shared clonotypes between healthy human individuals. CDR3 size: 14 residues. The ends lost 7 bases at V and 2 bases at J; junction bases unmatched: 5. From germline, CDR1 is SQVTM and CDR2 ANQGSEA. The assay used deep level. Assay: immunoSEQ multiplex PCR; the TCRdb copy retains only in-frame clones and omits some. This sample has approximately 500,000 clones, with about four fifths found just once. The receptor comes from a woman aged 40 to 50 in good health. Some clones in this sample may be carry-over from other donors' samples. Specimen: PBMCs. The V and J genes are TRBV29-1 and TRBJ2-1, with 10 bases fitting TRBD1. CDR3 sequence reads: CSERGQGTYNEQFF. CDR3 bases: TGCAGCGAACGGGGACAGGGGACCTACAATGAGCAGTTCTTC.